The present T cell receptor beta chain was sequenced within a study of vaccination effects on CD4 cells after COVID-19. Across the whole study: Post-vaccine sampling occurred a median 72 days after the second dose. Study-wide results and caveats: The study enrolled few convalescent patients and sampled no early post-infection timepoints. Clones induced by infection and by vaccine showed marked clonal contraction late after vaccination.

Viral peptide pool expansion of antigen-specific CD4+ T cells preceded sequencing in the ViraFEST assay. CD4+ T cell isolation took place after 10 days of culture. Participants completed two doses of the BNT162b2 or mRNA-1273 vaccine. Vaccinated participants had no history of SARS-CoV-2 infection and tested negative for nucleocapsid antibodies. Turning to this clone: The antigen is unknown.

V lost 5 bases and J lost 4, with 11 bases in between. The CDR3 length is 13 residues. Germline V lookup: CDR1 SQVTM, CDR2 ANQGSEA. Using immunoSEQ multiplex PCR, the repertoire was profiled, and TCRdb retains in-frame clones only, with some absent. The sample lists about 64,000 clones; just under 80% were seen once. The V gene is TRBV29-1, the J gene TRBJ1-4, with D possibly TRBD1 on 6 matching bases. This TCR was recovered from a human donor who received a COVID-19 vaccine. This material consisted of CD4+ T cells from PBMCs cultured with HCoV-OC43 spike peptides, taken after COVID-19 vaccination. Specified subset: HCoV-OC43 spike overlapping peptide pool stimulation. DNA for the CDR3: TGCAGCGTTTATAAGGGGGGTAATGAAAAACTGTTTTTT. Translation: CSVYKGGNEKLFF.